This TCR beta chain was recovered during a study of regulatory T cells in long-lasting Graves disease. Germline V CDR1 and CDR2: SGHRS, YFSETQ. V shed 1 base and J shed 0 bases, with 18 bases lying between them. This CDR3 spans 18 amino acids. This clonotype was seen repeatedly, ten times or more. Combining iRepertoire HTBI primers with Arm-PCR of CDR3 regions, the authors built TCR beta libraries. Via MiXCR, TCRdb re-called the multiplex PCR reads, giving one row per CDR3 protein. The sample has roughly 420,000 distinct CDR3 sequences, around 16% seen once; the top ten hold about 24%. This sample's time point: newly diagnosed GD, antithyroid drugs for less than 3 months. PBMC-extracted RNA yielded the TCR library.

This material consisted of peripheral blood mononuclear cells (PBMCs), taken at new diagnosis, from a patient treated with antithyroid drugs. The chain uses TRBV5-1 and TRBJ2-3; TRBD1 is a possible D gene (5 bases). This sequence originates from a female donor with Graves disease. The CDR3: CASSLIGASSSSTDTQYF. DNA of the CDR3: TGCGCCAGCAGCTTGATAGGGGCAAGCTCATCTAGCACAGATACGCAGTATTTT.